This TCR beta chain was obtained from a study of CD8 T cells in ankylosing spondylitis. Findings of the study overall: What seemed typical of ankylosing spondylitis blood was a TCR beta motif built from fewer than ten highly homologous variants.

TCRdb fed the 5' RACE reads into MiXCR, producing one record per CDR3 protein. Among some 220,000 distinct CDR3 sequences, approximately 7.3% were seen once, and the ten largest hold around 14%. This clonotype was picked up many times. The target antigen is unknown. Looked up from germline, CDR1 is MDHEN and CDR2 is SYDVKM. V lost 5 bases and J 5 bases, leaving 7 bases between the germline ends. The CDR3 length is 11 residues. J is TRBJ2-7 and V is TRBV28, with unresolved D. Sample: blood, either unsorted or a sorted T cell fraction (not recorded which). This clonotype was sampled from a male donor with ankylosing spondylitis. CDR3 sequence (DNA): TGTGCCAGCAGTCTCATGGACGAGCAGTACTTC. This translates into CASSLMDEQYF. Supplemented by reference TRBV28 and TRBJ2-7, the full variable domain reads DVKVTQSSRYLVKRTGEKVFLECVQDMDHENMFWYRQDPGLGLRLIYFSYDVKMKEKGDIPEGYSVSREKKERFSLILESASTNQTSMYLCASSLMDEQYFGPGTRLTVT.